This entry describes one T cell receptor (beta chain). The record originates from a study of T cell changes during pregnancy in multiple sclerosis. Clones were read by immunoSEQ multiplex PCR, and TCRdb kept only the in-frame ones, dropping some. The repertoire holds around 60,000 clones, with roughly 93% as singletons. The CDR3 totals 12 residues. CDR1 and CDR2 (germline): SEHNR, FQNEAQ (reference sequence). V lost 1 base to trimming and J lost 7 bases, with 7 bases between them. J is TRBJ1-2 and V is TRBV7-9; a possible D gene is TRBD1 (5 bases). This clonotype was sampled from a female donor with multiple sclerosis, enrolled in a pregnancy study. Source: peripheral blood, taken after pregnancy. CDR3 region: CASSLVDSGYTF. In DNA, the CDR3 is TGTGCCAGCAGCTTAGTAGACAGTGGCTACACCTTC.